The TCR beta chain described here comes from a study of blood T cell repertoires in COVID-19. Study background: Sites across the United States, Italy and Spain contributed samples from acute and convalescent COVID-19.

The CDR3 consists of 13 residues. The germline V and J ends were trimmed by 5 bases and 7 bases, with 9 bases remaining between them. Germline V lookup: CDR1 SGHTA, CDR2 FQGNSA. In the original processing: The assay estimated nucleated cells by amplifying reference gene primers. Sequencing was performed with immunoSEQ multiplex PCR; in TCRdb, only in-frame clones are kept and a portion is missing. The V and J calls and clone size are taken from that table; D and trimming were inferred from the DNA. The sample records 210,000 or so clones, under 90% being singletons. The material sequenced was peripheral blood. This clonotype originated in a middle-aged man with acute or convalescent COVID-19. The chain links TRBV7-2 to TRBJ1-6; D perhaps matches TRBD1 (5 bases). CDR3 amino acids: CASSLDRNSPLHF. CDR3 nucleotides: TGTGCCAGCAGCCTTGACAGAAATTCACCCCTCCACTTT.